These 18 T cell receptor beta chains came from one sample sequenced in a study of cytomegalovirus exposure and HLA in healthy donors. Generated by immunoSEQ multiplex PCR, the TCRdb table keeps only in-frame clones and is missing some. The profile shows 150,000 to 200,000 clones, about 82% of them singletons. Sequencing was done on a sample of PBMCs. The origin of the receptors is a woman aged 18-35 years in good health and CMV-seronegative.

CDR3 in DNA: TGCGCCAGCAGCTGGACCGGACTAGGGGGGAGGTCCTCCTACAATGAGCAGTTCTTC. Translating it yields CASSWTGLGGRSSYNEQFF. The V and J genes are TRBV5-1 and TRBJ2-1; tentatively, D is TRBD2 (7 bases). Germline CDR1 reads SGHRS; CDR2 reads YFSETQ. The V end was cut by 3 bases, the J end by 0 bases, with 22 bases between. This CDR3 region has 19 residues.

This clone was recorded once. The gene calls are TRBV9 and TRBJ1-1, with D perhaps TRBD1 (6 bases). Germline lookup yields CDR1 SGDLS and CDR2 YYNGEE. Trimming left V 4 bases short and J 9 bases short, with 13 bases between. This CDR3 is 12 amino acids long. The CDR3 sequence: CASSTLDSKAFF. The CDR3 coding sequence is TGTGCCAGCAGCACCCTGGACAGTAAAGCTTTCTTT. The whole variable domain, filled in from reference TRBV9 and TRBJ1-1, reads DSGVTQTPKHLITATGQRVTLRCSPRSGDLSVYWYQQSLDQGLQFLIQYYNGEERAKGNILERFSAQQFPDLHSELNLSSLELGDSALYFCASSTLDSKAFFGQGTRLTVV.

The chain is built from TRBV7-9 and TRBJ2-1; 9 bases are a match to TRBD2. The CDR3 consists of 16 residues. V shed 6 bases, J shed 6 bases, and the junction held 12 bases outside the gene matches. The germline V gene has CDR1 SEHNR and CDR2 FQNEAQ (reference sequence). CDR3 residues: CASSPRLFSGSNEQFF. CDR3 bases: TGTGCCAGCAGTCCCCGTCTTTTTAGCGGGAGCAATGAGCAGTTCTTC.

The chain's CDR3 is CASSQGTFFRKDLGRAFF. CDR3 sequence (DNA): TGTGCCAGCAGCCAAGGGACATTTTTCAGAAAGGACCTGGGGCGAGCTTTCTTT. This sequence joins TRBV4-2 and TRBJ1-1; TRBD1 might be the D (5 bases). The germline gives CDR1 LGHNA, CDR2 YNFKEQ. V gave up 1 base and J gave up 10 bases, with 28 bases separating them. The CDR3 is 18 amino acids.

This clone was seen once. The genes are TRBV6-5 and TRBJ1-5; 11 bases are a match to TRBD1. V gave up 6 bases and J gave up 4 bases; unmatched junction bases: 5. From germline, CDR1 is MNHEY and CDR2 SVGAGI. This CDR3 is built from 15 residues. The CDR3 DNA reads as TGTGCCAGCAGCGGACAGGGGGCTGAGAATCAGCCCCAGCATTTT. The encoded protein is CASSGQGAENQPQHF.

This chain uses TRBV19 with TRBJ1-1, with D perhaps matching TRBD1 (6 bases). The CDR3 runs to 14 residues. The V end lost 2 bases, the J end lost 4 bases, and 11 bases lay between the germline ends. Per the germline V gene, CDR1 is LNHDA and CDR2 is SQIVND (reference sequence). The CDR3 sequence: CASSISGAGTEAFF. In DNA, the CDR3 is TGTGCCAGTAGTATATCAGGGGCGGGCACTGAAGCTTTCTTT.

The V gene is TRBV2, the J gene TRBJ1-2, with D hard to call. V shed 7 bases and J shed 5 bases, with 20 bases lying between them. CDR1 is SNHLY, CDR2 FYNNEI, per germline. This CDR3 region has 15 residues. CDR3: CASNSPGEGSYGYTF. CDR3 bases: TGTGCCAGCAACTCCCCCGGGGAAGGGAGTTATGGCTACACCTTC. The full variable domain, completed using reference TRBV2 and TRBJ1-2, is EPEVTQTPSHQVTQMGQEVILRCVPISNHLYFYWYRQILGQKVEFLVSFYNNEISEKSEIFDDQFSVERPDGSNFTLKIRSTKLEDSAMYFCASNSPGEGSYGYTFGSGTRLTVV.

The gene calls are TRBV21-1 and TRBJ2-7; TRBD1 is the table's D call and was not checked against the DNA. TRBV21-1 is marked as a pseudogene. This CDR3 spans 17 amino acids. CDR3 bases: TGTGCCAGCAGCGTTACAGGACCGGGACAGGGCAATACGGAGCAGTACTTC. The encoded protein is CASSVTGPGQGNTEQYF.

In the case of this clone: The sample contains more than one DNA sequence encoding this CDR3. The CDR3 region is CSVGTGGNYGYTF. The CDR3 DNA reads TGCAGCGTTGGGACAGGGGGGAACTATGGCTACACCTTC. The chain is built from TRBV29-1 and TRBJ1-2; TRBD1 agrees at 10 bases. This CDR3 spans 13 amino acids. Trimming removed 4 bases from V and 2 bases from J; junction bases left unmatched: 1. From germline, CDR1 is SQVTM and CDR2 ANQGSEA.

V is TRBV5-1 and J is TRBJ2-1, with a tentative D call TRBD2 (6 bases). The germline V gene has CDR1 SGHRS and CDR2 YFSETQ. The CDR3 consists of 15 residues. Deletions cut 4 bases from V and 8 bases from J, with 19 bases between. This CDR3 reads CASSRRTNGYDEQFF. As DNA, the CDR3 is TGCGCCAGCAGCCGGAGGACTAACGGATATGATGAGCAGTTCTTC.

This chain connects TRBV6-1 to TRBJ2-7; tentative D call: TRBD1 (5 bases). CDR3 length: 14 residues. The germline CDR1 and CDR2 sequences are MNHNS and SASEGT. The ends were cut back, 2 bases at V and 2 bases at J, with 10 bases in the middle. The chain's CDR3 is CASSEHAGPYEQYF. The DNA of the CDR3 is TGTGCCAGCAGTGAACATGCAGGGCCCTACGAGCAGTACTTC.

This clone was detected once. V is TRBV7-3 and J is TRBJ1-1; 8 nucleotides agree with TRBD1. The CDR3 contains 14 residues. In germline, CDR1 is SGHTA, CDR2 FQGTGA. V gave up 6 bases and J gave up 0 bases; unmatched junction bases: 3. The CDR3 here is CASSPGGMNTEAFF. CDR3 DNA: TGTGCCAGCAGTCCAGGGGGCATGAACACTGAAGCTTTCTTT.

The chain carries TRBV29-1 and TRBJ1-1; possible D gene TRBD1, 5 bases. The V and J ends lost 7 bases and 3 bases respectively, with 18 bases between them. The length of the CDR3 is 14 residues. The germline gives CDR1 SQVTM, CDR2 ANQGSEA. In DNA, the CDR3 is TGCAGCGCCCGCGGGGCGGGGGGGTACACTGAAGCTTTCTTT. Translating it yields CSARGAGGYTEAFF.

CDR3 sequence: CASPKPGQGMVYGYTF. The CDR3 bases are TGTGCCAGCCCTAAACCGGGACAGGGGATGGTGTATGGCTACACCTTC. This chain joins TRBV7-9 and TRBJ1-2, with 10 bases lining up with TRBD1. The V and J ends lost 8 bases and 5 bases, in that order; junction bases with no gene match: 14. Germline CDR1 is SEHNR and CDR2 is FQNEAQ (reference sequence). CDR3 length: 16 residues.

This chain connects TRBV11-2 to TRBJ1-3, with 7 nucleotides matching TRBD1. Per the germline V gene, CDR1 is SGHAT and CDR2 is FQNNGV. With V trimmed by 3 bases and J by 0 bases, 5 bases remained unmatched. This CDR3 has 16 residues. The DNA of the CDR3 is TGTGCCAGCAGCTTTCACAGGGGCCGCTCTGGAAACACCATATATTTT. This gives the protein CASSFHRGRSGNTIYF. The variable domain in full, with the rest retrieved from reference TRBV11-2 and TRBJ1-3, is EAGVAQSPRYKIIEKRQSVAFWCNPISGHATLYWYQQILGQGPKLLIQFQNNGVVDDSQLPKDRFSAERLKGVDSTLKIQPAKLEDSAVYLCASSFHRGRSGNTIYFGEGSWLTVV.

The V call is TRBV29-1, the J call TRBJ2-2; D is possibly TRBD1 (5 bases). Germline-derived CDR1 and CDR2 are SQVTM and ANQGSEA. The CDR3 has 12 residues. The germline V and J ends were trimmed by 6 bases and 1 base, with 6 bases remaining between them. The CDR3 DNA is TGCAGCGTAGGACAGAACACCGGGGAGCTGTTTTTT. Encoded protein: CSVGQNTGELFF.

The rearrangement joins TRBV27 to TRBJ2-3; the match to TRBD1 covers 7 bases. The V gene end was trimmed by 5 bases and the J gene end by 2 bases; junction bases not matched to a gene: 10. Germline V CDR1 and CDR2: MNHEY, SMNVEV (reference sequence). The CDR3 has 16 amino acids. The DNA for the CDR3 is TGTGCCAGCAGTCCGGGGACAGCTATCGTCACAGATACGCAGTATTTT. Amino acids: CASSPGTAIVTDTQYF.

The chain uses TRBV5-1 and TRBJ2-1; tentative D call: TRBD2 (6 bases). This CDR3 has 14 residues. V lost 5 bases and J lost 4, with 13 bases in between. Per germline, CDR1 SGHRS and CDR2 YFSETQ. CDR3 sequence reads: CASRSTGEYNEQFF. The CDR3 DNA reads TGCGCCAGCAGAAGTACGGGAGAGTACAATGAGCAGTTCTTC.